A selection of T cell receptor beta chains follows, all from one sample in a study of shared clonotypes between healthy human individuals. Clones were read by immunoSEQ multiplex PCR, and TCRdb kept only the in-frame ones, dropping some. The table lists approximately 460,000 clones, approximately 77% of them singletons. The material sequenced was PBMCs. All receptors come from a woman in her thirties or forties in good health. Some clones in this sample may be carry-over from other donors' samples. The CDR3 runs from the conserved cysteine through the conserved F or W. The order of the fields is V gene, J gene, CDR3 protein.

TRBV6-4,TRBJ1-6,CASSDRDNSPLHF
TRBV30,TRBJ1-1,CAWGLGLNTEAFF
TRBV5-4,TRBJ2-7,CASSLGTGTYEQYF
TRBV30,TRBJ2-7,CAWSVGGGSYEQYF
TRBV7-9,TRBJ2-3,CASSLEDTQYF
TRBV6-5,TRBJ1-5,CASSYSRYNQPQHF
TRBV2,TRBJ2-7,CASSFLRYSPYEQYF
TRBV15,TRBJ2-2,CATSRVSENGELFF
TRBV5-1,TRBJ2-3,CASSLGTGVATDTQYF
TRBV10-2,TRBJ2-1,CASSFLTSSEQFF
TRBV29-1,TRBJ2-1,CSVDRGGEQFF
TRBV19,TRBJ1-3,CASRRERQGAAGNTIYF
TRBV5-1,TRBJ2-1,CASSWTSGSFNEQFF
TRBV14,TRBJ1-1,CASSPQVNTEAFF
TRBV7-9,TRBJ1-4,CASSLGQGDEKLFF
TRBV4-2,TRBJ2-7,CASSWRGREGDEQYF
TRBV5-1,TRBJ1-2,CASSLDTSNYGYTF
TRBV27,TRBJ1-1,CASRPQGRMNTEAFF
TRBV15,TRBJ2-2,CATSRAGTITGELFF
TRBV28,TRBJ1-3,CASSGGGNLFSGNTIYF
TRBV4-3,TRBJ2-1,CASSQEWINEQFF
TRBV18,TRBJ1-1,CASSPGRDTEAFF
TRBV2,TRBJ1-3,CASSELGQGSSGNTIYF
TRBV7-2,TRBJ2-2,CASSFTGLTGELFF
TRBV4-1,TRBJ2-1,CASSQSQALAGNNEQFF
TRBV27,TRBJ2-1,CASSSISGRAYNEQFF
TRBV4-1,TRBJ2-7,CASSQERAKLAGFYEQYF
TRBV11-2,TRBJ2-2,CASSFATGELFF
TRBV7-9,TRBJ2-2,CASSSTLDEGELFF
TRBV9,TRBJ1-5,CASSVSGDGNQPQHF
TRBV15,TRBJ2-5,CATSRGDGKETQYF
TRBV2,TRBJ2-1,CASAETSRKSYNEQFF
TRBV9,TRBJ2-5,CASSVGLSRVLSETQYF
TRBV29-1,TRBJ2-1,CSVEVAPDNEQFF
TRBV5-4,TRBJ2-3,CASSLGGLTDTQYF
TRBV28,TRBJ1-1,CASRIDRGLLNTEAFF
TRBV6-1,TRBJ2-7,CASSEVSSDNYEQYF
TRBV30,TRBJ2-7,CAWSAPRARGAYEQYF
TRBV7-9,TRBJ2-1,CASSLARSSYNEQFF
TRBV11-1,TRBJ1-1,CASSSPGRTGNTEAFF
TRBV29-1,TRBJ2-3,CSLVAGSTDAQYF
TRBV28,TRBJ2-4,CASSGGLGDIQYF
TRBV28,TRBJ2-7,CASAPQSAGQQFYF
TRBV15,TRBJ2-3,CATSRDQLDVTDTQYF
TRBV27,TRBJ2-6,CASSPSVRAGANVLTF
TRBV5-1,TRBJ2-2,CASSLDSNTGELFF
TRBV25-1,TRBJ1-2,CASSEGGHGYGYTF
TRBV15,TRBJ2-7,CATSFRRGDEQYF
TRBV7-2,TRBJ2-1,CASSLSTSGSYNEQFF
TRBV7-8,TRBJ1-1,CASSLGLGAFF
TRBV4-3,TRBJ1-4,CASSQDGRPEQLFF
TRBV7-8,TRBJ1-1,CASSFHRGPTEAFF